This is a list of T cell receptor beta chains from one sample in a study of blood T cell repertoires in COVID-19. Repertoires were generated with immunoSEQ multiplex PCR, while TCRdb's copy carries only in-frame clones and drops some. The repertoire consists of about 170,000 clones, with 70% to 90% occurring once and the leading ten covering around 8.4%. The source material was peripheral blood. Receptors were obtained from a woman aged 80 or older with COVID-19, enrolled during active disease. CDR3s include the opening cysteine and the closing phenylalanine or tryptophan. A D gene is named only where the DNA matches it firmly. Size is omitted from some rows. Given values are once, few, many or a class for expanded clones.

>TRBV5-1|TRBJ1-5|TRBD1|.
CASSLTGGNQPQHF
TGCGCCAGCAGCTTGACAGGGGGCAATCAGCCCCAGCATTTT
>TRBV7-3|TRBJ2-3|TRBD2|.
CASSGLAGVWTDTQYF
TGTGCCAGCAGCGGACTAGCGGGGGTGTGGACAGATACGCAGTATTTT
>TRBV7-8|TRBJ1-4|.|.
CASSLDKEEKLFF
TGTGCCAGCAGCTTAGATAAGGAGGAAAAACTGTTTTTT
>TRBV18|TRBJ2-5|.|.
CASSPGRQEETQYF
TGTGCCAGCTCACCAGGGAGGCAGGAAGAGACCCAGTACTTC
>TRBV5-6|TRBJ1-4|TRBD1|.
CASSPGTGRYEKLFF
TGTGCCAGCAGCCCCGGGACAGGGAGATATGAAAAACTGTTTTTT
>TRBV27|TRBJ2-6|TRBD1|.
CASSRGTGVSSGANVLTF
TGTGCCAGCAGCCGCGGGACAGGGGTTAGCTCTGGGGCCAACGTCCTGACTTTC
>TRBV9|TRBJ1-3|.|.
CASSVEGLEPGNTIYF
TGTGCCAGCAGCGTAGAGGGGCTGGAGCCTGGAAACACCATATATTTT
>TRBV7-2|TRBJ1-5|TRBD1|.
CASSSAGTGTSYSNQPQHF
TGTGCCAGCAGCTCCGCCGGGACAGGGACGTCATATAGCAATCAGCCCCAGCATTTT
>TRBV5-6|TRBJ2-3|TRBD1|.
CASSFDRARTDTQYF
TGTGCCAGCAGCTTCGACAGGGCCCGCACAGATACGCAGTATTTT
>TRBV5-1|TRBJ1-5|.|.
CASSPGSSWDQPQHF
TGCGCCAGCAGCCCCGGGTCTTCGTGGGATCAGCCCCAGCATTTT
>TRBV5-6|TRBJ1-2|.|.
CASSRQDMYGYTF
TGTGCCAGCAGCCGACAGGACATGTATGGCTACACCTTC
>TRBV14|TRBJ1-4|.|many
CASSQLPGEKLFF
TGTGCCAGCAGCCAGCTGCCTGGCGAAAAACTGTTTTTT
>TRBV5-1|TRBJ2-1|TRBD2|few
CASSFGGSVDEQFF
TGCGCCAGCAGCTTCGGCGGGAGTGTCGATGAGCAGTTCTTC
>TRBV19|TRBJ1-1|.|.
CASSSVTVNTEAFF
TGTGCCAGTAGCAGCGTCACCGTGAACACTGAAGCTTTCTTT
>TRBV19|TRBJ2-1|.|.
CASSIRVTRPSNEQFF
TGTGCCAGTAGTATTCGGGTAACACGACCCAGCAATGAGCAGTTCTTC
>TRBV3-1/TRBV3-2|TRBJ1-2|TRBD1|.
CASSLSGQHNYGYTF
TGTGCCAGCAGCCTTTCGGGACAGCATAACTATGGCTACACCTTC
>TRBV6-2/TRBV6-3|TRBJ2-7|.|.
CASSYNLGGTISYEQYF
TGTGCCAGCAGTTACAACCTGGGCGGGACGATTTCCTACGAGCAGTACTTC
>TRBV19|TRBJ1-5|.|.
CASSHRVRDSNQPQHF
TGTGCCAGTAGTCACAGGGTGAGGGATAGCAATCAGCCCCAGCATTTT
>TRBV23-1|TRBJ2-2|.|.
CASSQMGQNTGELFF
TGCGCCAGCAGTCAAATGGGACAGAACACCGGGGAGCTGTTTTTT
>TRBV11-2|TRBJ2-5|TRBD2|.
CASTQGLALGETQYF
TGTGCCAGCACCCAGGGACTAGCACTGGGAGAGACCCAGTACTTC
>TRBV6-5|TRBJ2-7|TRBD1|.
CASSRQGVYEQYF
TGTGCCAGCAGTAGACAGGGGGTCTACGAGCAGTACTTC
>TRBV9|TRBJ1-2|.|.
CASSVAQVSGGYTF
TGTGCCAGCAGCGTAGCCCAGGTGTCAGGTGGCTACACCTTC
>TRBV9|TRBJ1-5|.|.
CASSRTPGNNQPQHF
TGTGCCAGCAGCCGTACTCCCGGGAACAATCAGCCCCAGCATTTT
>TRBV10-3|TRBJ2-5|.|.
CAISKSRTEVETQYF
TGTGCCATCAGCAAAAGCCGGACGGAGGTCGAGACCCAGTACTTC
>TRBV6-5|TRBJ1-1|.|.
CASSYSTFTEAFF
TGTGCCAGCAGTTACAGTACTTTCACTGAAGCTTTCTTT
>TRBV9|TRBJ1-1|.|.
CASSETVNTEAFF
TGTGCCAGCAGCGAAACAGTGAACACTGAAGCTTTCTTT
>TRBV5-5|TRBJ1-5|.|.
CASSSVYSNQPQHF
TGTGCCAGCAGCTCAGTATATAGCAATCAGCCCCAGCATTTT
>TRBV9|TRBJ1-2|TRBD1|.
CASSAGSGQAANYGYTF
TGTGCCAGCAGCGCAGGCTCCGGACAGGCAGCTAACTATGGCTACACCTTC
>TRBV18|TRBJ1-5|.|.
CASSRDRQDNQPQHF
TGTGCCAGCTCACGAGACCGACAAGACAATCAGCCCCAGCATTTT
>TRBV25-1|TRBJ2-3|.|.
CASSDTGTPTQYF
TGTGCCAGCAGTGATACCGGGACACCCACGCAGTATTTT
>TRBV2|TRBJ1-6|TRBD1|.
CASGGTGGRALHF
TGTGCCAGCGGCGGGACAGGGGGAAGGGCCCTCCACTTT
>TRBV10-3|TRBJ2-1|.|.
CAISDDRQSSYNEQFF
TGTGCCATCAGCGATGACAGGCAGAGCTCCTACAATGAGCAGTTCTTC
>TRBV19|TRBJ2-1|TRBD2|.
CASSIEDYSGLNEQFF
TGTGCCAGTAGTATTGAAGACTATAGCGGGCTCAATGAGCAGTTCTTC
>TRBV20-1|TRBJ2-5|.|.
CSATRETQYF
TGCAGTGCTACCAGAGAGACCCAGTACTTC